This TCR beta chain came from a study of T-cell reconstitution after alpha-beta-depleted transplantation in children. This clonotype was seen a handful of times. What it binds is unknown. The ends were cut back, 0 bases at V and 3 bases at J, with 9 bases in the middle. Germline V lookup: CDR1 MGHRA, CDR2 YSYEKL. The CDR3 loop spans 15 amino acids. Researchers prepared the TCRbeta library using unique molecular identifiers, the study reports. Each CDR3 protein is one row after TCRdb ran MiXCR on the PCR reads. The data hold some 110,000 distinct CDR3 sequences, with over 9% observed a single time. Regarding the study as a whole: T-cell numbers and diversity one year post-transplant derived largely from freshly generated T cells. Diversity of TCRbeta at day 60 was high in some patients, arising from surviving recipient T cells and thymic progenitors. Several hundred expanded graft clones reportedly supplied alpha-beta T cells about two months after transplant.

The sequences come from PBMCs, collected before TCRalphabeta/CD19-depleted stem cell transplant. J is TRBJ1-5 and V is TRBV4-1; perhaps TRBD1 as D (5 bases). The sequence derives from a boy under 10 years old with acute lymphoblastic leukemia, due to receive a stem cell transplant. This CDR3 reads CASSQEAGFNQPQHF. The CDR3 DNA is TGCGCCAGCAGCCAAGAAGCAGGGTTCAATCAGCCCCAGCATTTT.